This entry is about one T cell receptor (beta chain). The sample originates from a study of T cell responses to AZD1222 COVID-19 vaccine. Some clones are missing from TCRdb's copy, which holds only in-frame ones; the method was immunoSEQ multiplex PCR. The sample records 110,000 or so clones, 90% being singletons. CDR1 is SGHVS and CDR2 is FQNEAQ in the germline V gene. The V gene lost 2 bases and the J gene lost 5 bases, with 9 bases spanning the gap. The CDR3 covers 13 residues. The TCR originated in an adult who received the MenACWY meningococcal vaccine as a control. V gene TRBV7-8 combines with J gene TRBJ2-5; D call uncertain. The starting material was peripheral blood, obtained 28 days after the second dose of the MenACWY control vaccine. The CDR3 region has the DNA TGTGCCAGCAGCTTACGCGGCGTGGAGACCCAGTACTTC. It translates to CASSLRGVETQYF.